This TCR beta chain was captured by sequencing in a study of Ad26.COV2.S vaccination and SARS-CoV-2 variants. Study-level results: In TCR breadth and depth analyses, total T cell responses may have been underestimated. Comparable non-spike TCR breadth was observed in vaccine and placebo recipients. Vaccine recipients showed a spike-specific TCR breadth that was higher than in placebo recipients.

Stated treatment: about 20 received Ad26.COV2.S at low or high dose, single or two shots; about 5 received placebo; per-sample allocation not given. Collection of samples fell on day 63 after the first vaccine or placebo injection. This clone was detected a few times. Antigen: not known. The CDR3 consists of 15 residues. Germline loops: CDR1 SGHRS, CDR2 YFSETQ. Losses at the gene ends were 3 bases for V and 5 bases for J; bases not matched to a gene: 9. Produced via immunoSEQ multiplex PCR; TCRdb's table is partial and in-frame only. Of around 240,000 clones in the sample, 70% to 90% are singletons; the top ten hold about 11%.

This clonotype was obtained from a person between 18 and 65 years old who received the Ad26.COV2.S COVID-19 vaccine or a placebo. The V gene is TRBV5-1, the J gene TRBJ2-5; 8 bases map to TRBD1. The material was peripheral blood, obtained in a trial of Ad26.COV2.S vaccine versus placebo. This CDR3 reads CASSYGQGQMETQYF. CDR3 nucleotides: TGCGCCAGCAGCTACGGACAGGGCCAGATGGAGACCCAGTACTTC.